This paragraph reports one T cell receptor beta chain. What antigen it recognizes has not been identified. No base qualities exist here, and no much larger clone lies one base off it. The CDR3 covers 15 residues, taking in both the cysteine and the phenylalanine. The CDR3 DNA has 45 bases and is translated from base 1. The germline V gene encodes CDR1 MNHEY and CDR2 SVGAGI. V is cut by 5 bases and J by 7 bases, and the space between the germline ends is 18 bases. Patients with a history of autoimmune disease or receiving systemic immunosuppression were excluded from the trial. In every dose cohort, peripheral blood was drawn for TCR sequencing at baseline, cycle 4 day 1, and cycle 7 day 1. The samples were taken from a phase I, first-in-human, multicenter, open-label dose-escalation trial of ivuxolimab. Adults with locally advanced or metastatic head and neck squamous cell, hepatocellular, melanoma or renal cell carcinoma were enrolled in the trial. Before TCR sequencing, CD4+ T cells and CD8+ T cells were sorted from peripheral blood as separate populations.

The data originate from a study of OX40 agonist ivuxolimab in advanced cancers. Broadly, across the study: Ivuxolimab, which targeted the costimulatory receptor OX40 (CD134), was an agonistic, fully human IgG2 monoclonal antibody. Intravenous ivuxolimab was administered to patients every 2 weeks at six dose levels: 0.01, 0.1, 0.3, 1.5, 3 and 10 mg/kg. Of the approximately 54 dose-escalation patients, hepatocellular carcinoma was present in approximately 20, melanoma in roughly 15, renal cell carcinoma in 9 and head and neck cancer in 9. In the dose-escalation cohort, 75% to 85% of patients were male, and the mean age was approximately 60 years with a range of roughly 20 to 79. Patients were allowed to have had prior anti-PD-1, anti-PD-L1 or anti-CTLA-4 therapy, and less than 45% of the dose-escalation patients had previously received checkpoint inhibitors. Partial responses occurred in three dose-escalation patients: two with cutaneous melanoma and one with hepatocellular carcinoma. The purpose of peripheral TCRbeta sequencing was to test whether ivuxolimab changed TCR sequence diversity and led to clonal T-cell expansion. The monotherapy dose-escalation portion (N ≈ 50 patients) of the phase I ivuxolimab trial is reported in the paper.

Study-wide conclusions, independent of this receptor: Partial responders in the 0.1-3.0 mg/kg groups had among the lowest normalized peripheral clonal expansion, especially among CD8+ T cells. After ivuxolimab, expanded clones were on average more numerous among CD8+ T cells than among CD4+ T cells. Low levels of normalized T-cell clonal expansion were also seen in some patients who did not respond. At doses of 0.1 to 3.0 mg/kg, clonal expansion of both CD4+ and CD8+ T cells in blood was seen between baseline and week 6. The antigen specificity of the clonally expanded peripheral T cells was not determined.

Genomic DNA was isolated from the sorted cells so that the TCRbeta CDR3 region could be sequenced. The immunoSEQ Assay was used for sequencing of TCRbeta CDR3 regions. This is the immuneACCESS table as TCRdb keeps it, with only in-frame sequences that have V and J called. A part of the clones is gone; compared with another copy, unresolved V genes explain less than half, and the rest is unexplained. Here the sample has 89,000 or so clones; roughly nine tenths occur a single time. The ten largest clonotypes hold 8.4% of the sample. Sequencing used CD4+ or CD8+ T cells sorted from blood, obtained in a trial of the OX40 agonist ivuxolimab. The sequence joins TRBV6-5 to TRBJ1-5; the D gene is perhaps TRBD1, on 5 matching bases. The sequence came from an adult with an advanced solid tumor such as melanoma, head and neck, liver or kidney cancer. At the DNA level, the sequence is TGTGCCAGCAGTCGATGGCGGGGGAGAGGACAGCCCCAGCATTTT. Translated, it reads CASSRWRGRGQPQHF.